Each of the 18 T cell receptor beta chains below was sequenced from the same sample in a study of blood T cell repertoires in COVID-19. Using immunoSEQ multiplex PCR, the repertoire was profiled, and TCRdb retains in-frame clones only, with some absent. The sample shows roughly 95,000 clones, about nine tenths of them seen only once. The specimen sequenced was peripheral blood. These receptors all stem from a woman in her 50s in a cohort sampled during active COVID-19.

The chain is built from TRBV3-1 (or the pseudogene TRBV3-2) and TRBJ2-3; weak D call: TRBD2 (5 bases). V was pared by 4 bases and J by 4 bases, with 9 bases between. The CDR3 is 13 amino acids. The germline V gene encodes CDR1 LGHDT and CDR2 YNNKEL (reference sequence). Here the CDR3 DNA reads TGTGCCAGCAGCCCTACTAGAGCAGATACGCAGTATTTT. It specifies CASSPTRADTQYF.

The chain has TRBV6-1 and TRBJ1-3; D not resolved. The CDR3 extends over 15 amino acids. Germline values: CDR1 MNHNS, CDR2 SASEGT. V was trimmed by 3 bases and J by 0 bases, leaving 9 bases between them. This CDR3 reads CASSEALSSGNTIYF. In DNA form, the CDR3 reads TGTGCCAGCAGTGAGGCCCTTTCCTCTGGAAACACCATATATTTT.

The gene calls are TRBV10-3 and TRBJ1-2; 9 bases fit TRBD1. The CDR3 covers 13 residues. With V trimmed by 4 bases and J by 10 bases, 7 bases remained unmatched. Germline V lookup: CDR1 ENHRY, CDR2 SYGVKD. DNA of the CDR3: TGTGCCATCAGTGGGCTTACAGGGGGCGACTACACCTTC. Protein product: CAISGLTGGDYTF.

This chain uses TRBV6-1 with TRBJ2-7, with 10 bases matching TRBD1. The CDR3 covers 14 residues. V lost 3 bases and J lost 5; bases outside the gene matches: 4. Germline V CDR1 and CDR2: MNHNS, SASEGT. CDR3 region: CASSEPGTGDEQYF. The CDR3 coding sequence is TGTGCCAGCAGTGAGCCAGGGACAGGGGACGAGCAGTACTTC.

The rearrangement joins TRBV19 to TRBJ2-3, with TRBD2 matching 12 bases. CDR3 length equals 15 residues. V lost 4 bases, J lost 2 bases, and 1 base stayed unmatched. Germline CDR1 reads LNHDA; CDR2 reads SQIVND (reference sequence). CDR3 amino acids: CASSRLAGVTDTQYF. In nucleotides, the CDR3 is TGTGCCAGTAGTAGACTAGCGGGGGTCACAGATACGCAGTATTTT. The whole variable domain, filled in from reference TRBV19 and TRBJ2-3, reads DGGITQSPKYLFRKEGQNVTLSCEQNLNHDAMYWYRQDPGQGLRLIYYSQIVNDFQKGDIAEGYSVSREKKESFPLTVTSAQKNPTAFYLCASSRLAGVTDTQYFGPGTRLTVL.

The CDR3 reads CASSFRAYYEQYF. The CDR3 DNA reads TGTGCCAGCAGCTTCCGCGCCTACTACGAGCAGTACTTC. This rearrangement joins TRBV7-9 to TRBJ2-7; no firm D call. V was trimmed by 3 bases and J by 3 bases, leaving 9 bases between them. The germline gives CDR1 SEHNR, CDR2 FQNEAQ (reference sequence). The CDR3 covers 13 residues.

V gene TRBV24-1 combines with J gene TRBJ1-1, with 8 bases matching TRBD1. From germline, CDR1 is KGHDR and CDR2 SFDVKD. The junction had 4 bases not matched to a gene; V was cut back by 2 bases and J by 3 bases. The CDR3 totals 15 residues. CDR3 DNA: TGTGCCACCAGTGATTCCCGACAGGGGTACACTGAAGCTTTCTTT. Amino acid sequence: CATSDSRQGYTEAFF.

The V and J genes are TRBV7-9 and TRBJ2-3, with 10 bases aligning to TRBD1. The CDR3 is made up of 12 amino acids. CDR1 is SEHNR and CDR2 is FQNEAQ in the germline V gene (reference sequence). J lost 9 bases, V lost 5 bases, and 2 bases had no gene match. In DNA, the CDR3 is TGTGCCAGCAGCAAGACAGGGGGCACGCAGTATTTT. Residues: CASSKTGGTQYF.

This clone has only one observation. The V call is TRBV5-4, the J call TRBJ2-5; unclear D gene. This CDR3 comprises 13 residues. The ends were cut back, 4 bases at V and 9 bases at J, with 16 bases in the middle. The V gene's germline CDR1 is SGHNT and CDR2 YYREEE (reference sequence). CDR3 amino acids: CASSPPRSSAQYF. In DNA, the CDR3 is TGTGCCAGCAGCCCACCCCGAAGTTCGGCCCAGTACTTC.

The rearrangement joins TRBV12-2 to TRBJ2-7; the table's D call, TRBD2, was not checked against the DNA. TRBV12-2 is tagged as a pseudogene. This CDR3 is built from 16 residues. The CDR3 protein is CASRLAVRRSSYEQYF. Written as DNA, the CDR3 is TGTGCAAGTCGCTTAGCGGTGCGACGGAGCTCCTACGAGCAGTACTTC.

This sequence joins TRBV5-1 and TRBJ1-4; D not resolved. Per germline, CDR1 SGHRS and CDR2 YFSETQ. The CDR3 covers 16 residues. V lost 4 bases, J lost 2 bases, and 15 bases lay in between. CDR3 bases: TGCGCCAGCAGCACCGGACTTCTGTCCACTAATGAAAAACTGTTTTTT. This codes for CASSTGLLSTNEKLFF.

V usage is TRBV28 and J usage is TRBJ2-5; TRBD2 might be the D (5 bases). Trimming removed 7 bases from V and 5 bases from J, with 20 bases in between. The CDR3 covers 15 residues. Per germline, CDR1 MDHEN and CDR2 SYDVKM. The CDR3 sequence is CASTPPAGFGETQYF. The CDR3 nucleotides are TGTGCCAGCACCCCCCCGGCGGGCTTCGGTGAGACCCAGTACTTC.

V usage is TRBV9 and J usage is TRBJ2-7; 13 positions agree with TRBD2. The CDR3 length is 15 residues. In germline, CDR1 is SGDLS, CDR2 YYNGEE. V shed 3 bases, J shed 4 bases, and the junction held 4 bases outside the gene matches. This CDR3 is CASSDGTSGIYEQYF. The CDR3 DNA is TGTGCCAGCAGCGACGGGACTAGCGGGATTTACGAGCAGTACTTC. The complete variable domain, with remaining parts taken from reference TRBV9 and TRBJ2-7, reads DSGVTQTPKHLITATGQRVTLRCSPRSGDLSVYWYQQSLDQGLQFLIQYYNGEERAKGNILERFSAQQFPDLHSELNLSSLELGDSALYFCASSDGTSGIYEQYFGPGTRLTVT.

This chain links TRBV19 with TRBJ2-7, with a tentative D call TRBD1 (6 bases). Germline CDR1 is LNHDA and CDR2 is SQIVND (reference sequence). V shed 1 base and J shed 2 bases, with 18 bases lying between them. This CDR3 has 17 residues. The CDR3 loop reads CASSIASGQTHPYEQYF. The CDR3 DNA is TGTGCCAGTAGTATAGCCTCAGGACAGACACATCCCTACGAGCAGTACTTC.

V is TRBV20-1 and J is TRBJ1-4, with TRBD1 matching over 7 bases. Germline V gene sequence: CDR1 DFQATT, CDR2 SNEGSKA (reference sequence). The CDR3 consists of 11 residues. V lost 5 bases, J lost 8 bases, and 2 bases stayed unmatched. Here the CDR3 reads CSASDREKLFF. DNA of the CDR3: TGCAGTGCTTCGGACAGGGAAAAACTGTTTTTT.

V and J are TRBV6-1 and TRBJ2-5, with 7 positions matching TRBD2. This CDR3 has 14 amino acids. V lost 2 bases and J lost 4; bases outside the gene matches: 4. CDR1 is MNHNS and CDR2 is SASEGT in the germline V gene. CDR3 bases: TGTGCCAGCAGTGAAACTAGCGTTCTAGAGACCCAGTACTTC. Protein: CASSETSVLETQYF.

This chain joins TRBV5-1 and TRBJ1-1, with D hard to call. Trimming stripped 6 bases from V and 6 bases from J, with 21 bases between. CDR1 and CDR2 from the germline V gene are SGHRS and YFSETQ. The CDR3 totals 15 residues. The CDR3, as DNA: TGCGCCAGCACAGTCTTGGTTATTGGGGAGTCTGAAGCTTTCTTT. It is translated as CASTVLVIGESEAFF.

This clone was observed a handful of times. The chain has TRBV5-4 and TRBJ2-6; TRBD1 is a possible D gene (6 bases). Trimming stripped 5 bases from V and 0 bases from J, with 12 bases between. Per germline, CDR1 SGHNT and CDR2 YYREEE (reference sequence). The CDR3 has 16 residues. Written as DNA, the CDR3 is TGTGCCAGCAGAAACCGGGACACCTCTGGGGCCAACGTCCTGACTTTC. Encoded protein: CASRNRDTSGANVLTF.